Sequencing of this T cell receptor (beta chain) was carried out in a study of blood T cell repertoires in COVID-19. Some clones are missing from TCRdb's copy, which holds only in-frame ones; the method was immunoSEQ multiplex PCR. The sample holds some 270,000 clones, roughly 90% seen once. In germline, CDR1 is SGHKS, CDR2 YYEKEE (reference sequence). The trim removed 4 bases at V and 0 bases at J, leaving 10 bases unmatched. This CDR3 comprises 17 residues. This receptor was identified in a woman aged 40 to 50 who had recovered from COVID-19. V is TRBV5-5 and J is TRBJ1-3; 7 nucleotides align to TRBD1. Sequences were obtained from PBMCs or T cells enriched from blood (not recorded which). The CDR3 nucleotides are TGTGCCAGCAGCCCGAGAAGGACAGGCGCCTCTGGAAACACCATATATTTT. Translated, it gives CASSPRRTGASGNTIYF.